A single sample is the source of the 14 T cell receptor beta chains below, sequenced in a study of T cell responses to AZD1222 COVID-19 vaccine. Profiling relied on immunoSEQ multiplex PCR, and the TCRdb table lists in-frame clones only, not all of them. The sample yields 150,000 to 180,000 clones, approximately 87% seen once. The sample consisted of peripheral blood, taken on day 0 of MenACWY control vaccination. The receptors come from an adult in good health.

The chain is built from TRBV28 and TRBJ2-1; 11 bases align to TRBD2. V was pared by 6 bases and J by 6 bases, with 4 bases of the junction left unmatched. The germline V gene has CDR1 MDHEN and CDR2 SYDVKM. This CDR3 region has 14 residues. The CDR3: CASSLAGGGNEQFF. Written as DNA, the CDR3 is TGTGCCAGCAGCCTAGCGGGAGGAGGCAATGAGCAGTTCTTC.

This chain links TRBV6-5 with TRBJ1-2; D is possibly TRBD1 (6 bases). The CDR3 covers 15 residues. Trimming shortened V by 6 bases and J by 7 bases, and 21 bases separated the two germline ends. In germline, CDR1 is MNHEY, CDR2 SVGAGI. Here the CDR3 DNA reads TGTGCCAGCAGACCGCCGTCGACAGGTTTGGGTGGCTACACCTTC. Its protein product is CASRPPSTGLGGYTF.

The genes are TRBV4-1 and TRBJ1-1; maybe TRBD1 (5 bases). The CDR3 runs 13 residues. CDR1 is MGHRA and CDR2 is YSYEKL in the germline V gene. Trimming pared 1 base from V and 8 bases from J, leaving 11 bases between. The CDR3 loop is CASSQVPDSEAFF. The CDR3 DNA follows: TGCGCCAGCAGCCAAGTACCAGACAGCGAAGCTTTCTTT.

J is TRBJ2-1 and V is TRBV29-1, with D possibly being TRBD1 (6 bases). CDR3 size: 14 residues. The V gene's germline CDR1 is SQVTM and CDR2 ANQGSEA. With 8 bases removed from V and 8 bases from J, the gap between germline ends came to 22 bases. The CDR3, as DNA: TGCAGCCTTTACATGGACAGTGTCAGGGATGAGCAGTTCTTC. Translating gives CSLYMDSVRDEQFF.

V is TRBV24-1 and J is TRBJ1-1; 8 bases fit TRBD1. This CDR3 spans 15 amino acids. Germline V CDR1 and CDR2: KGHDR, SFDVKD. With 5 bases clipped from V and 1 base from J, the junction kept 5 bases outside the gene matches. This chain's CDR3 is CATSGAGQENTEAFF. The CDR3 DNA reads TGTGCCACCAGTGGGGCGGGACAGGAGAACACTGAAGCTTTCTTT.

The rearrangement joins TRBV6-5 to TRBJ1-4; D not resolved. This CDR3 is built from 15 residues. The V gene lost 6 bases and the J gene lost 3 bases, with 14 bases spanning the gap. Looked up from germline, CDR1 is MNHEY and CDR2 is SVGAGI. Written as DNA, the CDR3 is TGTGCCAGCAGCCCCCGGAGCCCCGCTAATGAAAAACTGTTTTTT. The encoded protein is CASSPRSPANEKLFF.

This chain joins TRBV28 and TRBJ2-7, with D possibly being TRBD2 (5 bases). This CDR3 has 16 residues. Trimming pared 2 bases from V and 2 bases from J, leaving 16 bases between. Germline CDR1 and CDR2: MDHEN and SYDVKM. CDR3 in amino acids: CASSLKLGSGTYEQYV. The CDR3 bases are TGTGCCAGCAGTTTAAAGTTGGGGAGTGGAACCTACGAGCAGTACGTC.

The V gene is TRBV1, the J gene TRBJ1-1. TRBV1 represents a pseudogene. The CDR3 loop spans 14 amino acids. The DNA for the CDR3 is TGCACCAGCAGCCAACTTAAGGGGAACACTGAAGCTTTCTTT. This encodes CTSSQLKGNTEAFF.

The chain joins TRBV30 to TRBJ1-1; 7 bases are a match to TRBD1. The V gene's germline CDR1 is GTSNPN and CDR2 SVGIG (reference sequence). Trimming cost V 4 bases and J 1 base; bases outside gene matches: 3. The CDR3 is made up of 13 amino acids. This chain's CDR3 is CAWMGQSNTEAFF. CDR3 coding DNA: TGTGCCTGGATGGGACAGTCGAACACTGAAGCTTTCTTT.

This clone was detected once. The rearrangement uses TRBV5-1 and TRBJ2-7; tentative D call: TRBD1 (5 bases). This CDR3 has 16 amino acids. CDR1 is SGHRS and CDR2 is YFSETQ in the germline V gene. Trimming left V 0 bases short and J 6 bases short, with 19 bases between. The CDR3 nucleotides are TGCGCCAGCAGCTTGGGCCAGGGCTTCACCCTACGCGAGCAGTACTTC. As protein: CASSLGQGFTLREQYF.

The gene calls are TRBV13 and TRBJ1-1; 8 nucleotides agree with TRBD1. Looked up from germline, CDR1 is PRHDT and CDR2 is FYEKMQ (reference sequence). The CDR3 consists of 14 residues. With V trimmed by 3 bases and J by 1 base, 1 base remained unmatched. Here the CDR3 reads CASSFGTGNTEAFF. The CDR3 DNA sequence: TGTGCCAGCAGCTTTGGGACAGGGAACACTGAAGCTTTCTTT.

V gene TRBV5-1 combines with J gene TRBJ1-1, with TRBD1 matching over 7 bases. The CDR3 is made up of 15 amino acids. The germline V gene encodes CDR1 SGHRS and CDR2 YFSETQ. V was clipped by 4 bases and J by 0 bases; unmatched bases: 6. In DNA form, the CDR3 reads TGCGCCAGCAGCCCCCGGACAGGAATGAACACTGAAGCTTTCTTT. Its translation: CASSPRTGMNTEAFF.

The V gene is TRBV5-1, the J gene TRBJ2-3; 11 nucleotides line up with TRBD2. The CDR3 loop spans 15 amino acids. The germline gives CDR1 SGHRS, CDR2 YFSETQ. The V gene end was trimmed by 4 bases and the J gene end by 6 bases; junction bases not matched to a gene: 7. DNA of the CDR3: TGCGCCAGCAGCGGCGGGACTAGCGGATTTGATACGCAGTATTTT. Translated, it gives CASSGGTSGFDTQYF.

The gene calls are TRBV6-5 and TRBJ1-5; D is perhaps TRBD1 (6 bases). CDR3 size: 14 residues. Germline V gives CDR1 MNHEY, CDR2 SVGAGI. V was shortened by 6 bases and J by 3 bases, with 12 bases between the two germline ends. This CDR3 is CASSDRGNNQPQHF. CDR3 coding DNA: TGTGCCAGCAGCGATAGGGGGAACAATCAGCCCCAGCATTTT.